The text below deals with one TCR beta chain. Seattle participants joined during active infection and were tracked over time. This specimen comes from a study of blood T cell repertoires in COVID-19. At the level of the study: The origin of the acute and convalescent COVID-19 samples was the United States, Italy and Spain.

Germline CDR1 reads SNHLY; CDR2 reads FYNNEI. This CDR3 spans 13 amino acids. Trimming shortened V by 6 bases and J by 0 bases, and 9 bases separated the two germline ends. Source study methods: Counts of nucleated cells, estimated from reference gene primer amplification, were obtained. Assay used: immunoSEQ multiplex PCR; TCRdb lists only in-frame clones, some missing. V and J calls and clone size follow that table, whereas D and trimming were derived from the DNA. The table includes 300,000 to 350,000 clones, 87% detected once. V gene TRBV2 combines with J gene TRBJ2-7, with a weak D call TRBD1 (6 bases). Sequences were obtained from peripheral blood. The receptor was derived from a man aged 25-45 years with COVID-19, enrolled during active disease. CDR3 loop: CASRGDTSYEQYF. The CDR3 DNA reads TGTGCCAGCAGAGGGGACACCTCCTACGAGCAGTACTTC. Looking up the rest from reference TRBV2 and TRBJ2-7 gives the full variable domain: EPEVTQTPSHQVTQMGQEVILRCVPISNHLYFYWYRQILGQKVEFLVSFYNNEISEKSEIFDDQFSVERPDGSNFTLKIRSTKLEDSAMYFCASRGDTSYEQYFGPGTRLTVT.